The clone carrying this TCR beta chain appeared a single time. Its cognate antigen is unknown. The length of the CDR3 is 15 residues. Germline V lookup: CDR1 DFQATT, CDR2 SNEGSKA (reference sequence). Trimming pared 0 bases from V and 1 base from J, leaving 13 bases between. TCRdb reprocessed the 5' RACE reads with MiXCR, giving one entry per CDR3 protein. The table includes around 140,000 distinct CDR3 sequences, around 25% detected once. This sample was taken from a study of T-cell memory formation after mild COVID-19. Notes on the study in general: That cross-reactive memory joined was suggested by some responding clones appearing in pre-infection memory.

The TCR comes from an adult woman who had mild COVID-19 (a few samples of this study predate the infection). Cell type and time point are not known. The source material was PBMCs or a T cell subset sorted from them (not recorded which). The chain carries TRBV20-1 and TRBJ2-7; maybe TRBD2 (6 bases). The CDR3 bases are TGCAGTGCTAGAGAGGGTGGACTACCTTCCTACGAGCAGTACTTC. Translating it yields CSAREGGLPSYEQYF.